The 31 T cell receptor beta chains presented below share a single source sample, sequenced in a study of T cell changes during pregnancy in multiple sclerosis. Generated by immunoSEQ multiplex PCR, the TCRdb table keeps only in-frame clones and is missing some. There are about 57,000 clones in the sample; approximately 90% occur only once, and about 3.7% lies in the top ten. Sequences were derived from peripheral blood, sampled after pregnancy. The receptors originated from a female donor in good health, enrolled as a control in a pregnancy study.

The chain combines TRBV7-2 with TRBJ2-1; 7 positions agree with TRBD2. V shed 10 bases and J 3 bases; nucleotides not matched to a gene: 9. The V gene's germline CDR1 is SGHTA and CDR2 FQGNSA. This CDR3 spans 14 amino acids. The CDR3 loop is CATQPGGYYNEQFF. The DNA of the CDR3 is TGTGCCACCCAGCCGGGGGGTTACTACAATGAGCAGTTCTTC.

The chain is built from TRBV28 and TRBJ1-4, with a possible D match to TRBD1 (6 bases). CDR3 length: 15 residues. Trimming took 3 bases from V and 8 from J, leaving 16 bases between them. Germline-derived CDR1 and CDR2 are MDHEN and SYDVKM. The CDR3 here is CASSFSTGSKEKLFF. CDR3 sequence (DNA): TGTGCCAGCAGTTTCTCCACAGGGTCCAAAGAAAAACTGTTTTTT. The variable domain in full, completed from reference TRBV28 and TRBJ1-4, reads DVKVTQSSRYLVKRTGEKVFLECVQDMDHENMFWYRQDPGLGLRLIYFSYDVKMKEKGDIPEGYSVSREKKERFSLILESASTNQTSMYLCASSFSTGSKEKLFFGSGTQLSVL.

The chain couples TRBV5-1 to TRBJ2-1; 11 bases align to TRBD2. Germline V CDR1 and CDR2: SGHRS, YFSETQ. The CDR3 spans 16 residues. V dropped 2 bases and J dropped 4; count of bases not matched to a gene: 5. The DNA of the CDR3 is TGCGCCAGCAGCTTTGGACTAGCGGGCTTTTACAATGAGCAGTTCTTC. This gives the protein CASSFGLAGFYNEQFF.

This chain's CDR3 is CASSDGGGWDTQYF. In DNA, the CDR3 is TGTGCCAGCAGCGACGGCGGGGGCTGGGATACGCAGTATTTT. The V gene is TRBV7-2, the J gene TRBJ2-3; weak D call: TRBD2 (7 bases). The CDR3 spans 14 residues. V shed 5 bases and J shed 6 bases, with 15 bases lying between them. Per the germline V gene, CDR1 is SGHTA and CDR2 is FQGNSA.

The rearrangement joins TRBV13 to TRBJ1-3; tentatively, D is TRBD1 (5 bases). The ends were cut back, 5 bases at V and 4 bases at J, with 18 bases in the middle. The CDR3 is 16 residues long. Germline CDR1 reads PRHDT; CDR2 reads FYEKMQ (reference sequence). The CDR3 loop is CASSLTVSESGNTIYF. The DNA of the CDR3 is TGTGCCAGCAGCCTGACAGTCTCTGAGTCCGGAAACACCATATATTTT.

V and J are TRBV7-3 and TRBJ2-2, with TRBD2 matching 8 bases. CDR3 length: 18 amino acids. CDR1 and CDR2 (germline): SGHTA, FQGTGA. J lost 10 bases, V lost 0 bases, and 16 bases had no gene match. CDR3 sequence reads: CASSLTGRSGGPMEELFF. The DNA for the CDR3 is TGTGCCAGCAGCTTAACGGGTAGAAGCGGGGGACCCATGGAGGAGCTGTTTTTT.

The gene calls are TRBV28 and TRBJ1-5, with 8 bases identical to TRBD1. Per germline, CDR1 MDHEN and CDR2 SYDVKM. This CDR3 spans 15 amino acids. Germline trimming cut 5 bases from V and 9 bases from J; bases unmatched to any gene: 12. DNA of the CDR3: TGTGCCAGCAGTCCTTCGACAGGGGAAAGTGGGCCCCAGCATTTT. This encodes CASSPSTGESGPQHF.

The chain joins TRBV29-1 to TRBJ1-1; D is undetermined. Germline CDR1 and CDR2: SQVTM and ANQGSEA. V gave up 6 bases and J gave up 6 bases, with 11 bases separating them. The CDR3 is 11 amino acids. CDR3 sequence (DNA): TGCAGCGTCCTACTCCCCTCTGAAGCTTTCTTT. The encoded protein is CSVLLPSEAFF.

The rearrangement joins TRBV15 to TRBJ1-3, with D possibly being TRBD1 (6 bases). The ends were cut back, 0 bases at V and 8 bases at J, with 20 bases in the middle. The CDR3 sequence is 17 residues long. Germline V gene lookup returns CDR1 LNHNV and CDR2 YYDKDF (reference sequence). The CDR3 DNA sequence: TGTGCCACCAGCAGAGATAGTATCAGGCAGGGGAGGGACACCATATATTTT. The encoded protein is CATSRDSIRQGRDTIYF.

This clone was observed a single time. The chain has TRBV19 and TRBJ2-4, with a possible D match to TRBD1 (5 bases). The CDR3 totals 16 residues. The germline gives CDR1 LNHDA, CDR2 SQIVND (reference sequence). The V gene lost 6 bases and the J gene lost 1 base, with 16 bases spanning the gap. DNA for the CDR3: TGTGCCAGTAGCATAACAGGTCCCCTTGCCAAAAACATTCAGTACTTC. This sequence encodes CASSITGPLAKNIQYF.

The chain is built from TRBV5-5 and TRBJ2-3, with D possibly TRBD1 on 6 matching bases. The germline gives CDR1 SGHKS, CDR2 YYEKEE (reference sequence). With 1 base removed from V and 6 bases from J, the gap between germline ends came to 18 bases. The CDR3 contains 16 residues. CDR3 region: CASSLIPAGAVDTQYF. CDR3 DNA sequence: TGTGCCAGCAGCTTGATTCCGGCAGGGGCAGTGGATACGCAGTATTTT.

The chain joins TRBV7-3 to TRBJ1-1, with 8 bases matching TRBD1. Trimming removed 6 bases from V and 5 bases from J; junction bases left unmatched: 8. CDR3 length equals 14 residues. Germline V CDR1 and CDR2: SGHTA, FQGTGA. CDR3 residues: CASSPQGARTEAFF. Written as DNA, the CDR3 is TGTGCCAGCAGTCCGCAGGGGGCGCGGACTGAAGCTTTCTTT.

The chain has TRBV29-1 and TRBJ1-2, with TRBD1 matching 9 bases. Trimming at V came to 4 bases and at J to 4 bases, leaving 13 bases not matched to a gene. CDR3 length: 16 residues. The germline gives CDR1 SQVTM, CDR2 ANQGSEA. The CDR3 sequence: CSVVSSPGQGVYGYTF. The CDR3 DNA reads TGCAGCGTTGTAAGTTCTCCGGGACAGGGTGTCTATGGCTACACCTTC.

The chain combines TRBV6-5 with TRBJ2-1; 7 bases line up with TRBD2. Germline-derived CDR1 and CDR2 are MNHEY and SVGAGI. With 2 bases clipped from V and 7 bases from J, the junction kept 5 bases outside the gene matches. The CDR3 runs 14 residues. CDR3 in DNA: TGTGCCAGCAGTTACGGACTAGAGATAAATGAGCAGTTCTTC. It translates to CASSYGLEINEQFF.

With regard to this clone: Other DNA variants within this sample encode the same CDR3. V and J are TRBV7-9 and TRBJ2-3; tentative D call: TRBD2 (5 bases). The V gene lost 1 base and the J gene lost 3 bases, with 5 bases spanning the gap. Germline V gene sequence: CDR1 SEHNR, CDR2 FQNEAQ (reference sequence). The CDR3 is 13 amino acids. CDR3 sequence (DNA): TGTGCCAGCAGCTTAGGACTAACAGATACGCAGTATTTT. As protein: CASSLGLTDTQYF.

The chain uses TRBV19 and TRBJ1-4; 7 bases are a match to TRBD1. V gave up 2 bases and J gave up 7 bases; unmatched junction bases: 16. Germline V lookup: CDR1 LNHDA, CDR2 SQIVND (reference sequence). The CDR3 spans 18 residues. The CDR3 DNA sequence: TGTGCCAGTAGTATAACGGGGGACAGTCCGCGAGGGGGTGAAAAACTGTTTTTT. This codes for CASSITGDSPRGGEKLFF.

This rearrangement joins TRBV5-1 to TRBJ2-4; 9 bases map to TRBD2. V was pared by 0 bases and J by 8 bases, with 0 bases of the junction left unmatched. The CDR3 length is 13 residues. Germline loops: CDR1 SGHRS, CDR2 YFSETQ. The CDR3 DNA follows: TGCGCCAGCAGCTTGGCTAGCGGGGACATTCAGTACTTC. It specifies CASSLASGDIQYF.

J is TRBJ2-5 and V is TRBV5-4, with 8 bases that match TRBD2. CDR1 SGHNT and CDR2 YYREEE come from the germline V gene (reference sequence). This CDR3 is built from 16 residues. Trimming removed 2 bases from V and 4 bases from J; junction bases left unmatched: 10. The CDR3 nucleotides are TGTGCCAGCAGCTTCCCGACGGGACTAGATGGAGAGACCCAGTACTTC. It specifies CASSFPTGLDGETQYF.

This chain uses TRBV4-1 with TRBJ2-4; possibly TRBD2 for D (6 bases). The CDR3 totals 16 residues. Per the germline V gene, CDR1 is MGHRA and CDR2 is YSYEKL. The V end was cut by 0 bases, the J end by 7 bases, with 16 bases between. CDR3: CASSQEEEGEWNIQYF. The CDR3 DNA reads as TGCGCCAGCAGCCAAGAGGAGGAGGGCGAGTGGAACATTCAGTACTTC.

The V and J genes are TRBV29-1 and TRBJ2-3, with 12 bases fitting TRBD2. The CDR3 is 18 residues long. Germline CDR1 and CDR2: SQVTM and ANQGSEA. Trimming took 5 bases from V and 0 from J; bases not matched to a gene: 12. CDR3 in amino acids: CSVLGLAGLRASTDTQYF. Here the CDR3 DNA reads TGCAGCGTTTTAGGACTAGCGGGGTTACGTGCTAGCACAGATACGCAGTATTTT.

The chain joins TRBV6-6 to TRBJ2-7, with D hard to call. V lost 3 bases and J 3 bases, leaving 6 bases between the germline ends. The CDR3 totals 12 residues. Germline values: CDR1 MNHNY, CDR2 SVGAGI (reference sequence). CDR3 DNA sequence: TGTGCCAGCAGTTATATAAACTACGAGCAGTACTTC. Encoded protein: CASSYINYEQYF.

The CDR3 coding sequence is TGTGCCAGCAGCGGACAGGGAGTCTCTGGGGCCAACGTCCTGACTTTC. This sequence encodes CASSGQGVSGANVLTF. V gene TRBV4-2 combines with J gene TRBJ2-6, with 8 bases identical to TRBD1. Germline CDR1 and CDR2: LGHNA and YNFKEQ. The CDR3 loop spans 16 amino acids. Trimming took 5 bases from V and 0 from J; bases not matched to a gene: 3.

The chain carries TRBV10-3 and TRBJ1-2; the match to TRBD1 covers 9 bases. The germline gives CDR1 ENHRY, CDR2 SYGVKD. The V and J ends lost 3 bases and 2 bases, in that order; junction bases with no gene match: 4. This CDR3 is built from 15 residues. The CDR3 region has the DNA TGTGCCATCAGTGAACCGGGACAGGGAAACTATGGCTACACCTTC. It is translated as CAISEPGQGNYGYTF.

The chain carries TRBV18 and TRBJ2-1; 14 positions match TRBD2. This CDR3 spans 22 amino acids. Trimming removed 0 bases from V and 0 bases from J; junction bases left unmatched: 13. From germline, CDR1 is KGHSH and CDR2 LQKENI. CDR3 amino acids: CASSPPWGARTSGGPSYNEQFF. DNA for the CDR3: TGTGCCAGCTCACCACCATGGGGCGCTCGGACTAGCGGGGGGCCCTCCTACAATGAGCAGTTCTTC.

This chain connects TRBV7-2 to TRBJ2-7; tentative D call: TRBD1 (6 bases). The CDR3 sequence is 15 residues long. V was pared by 4 bases and J by 4 bases, with 17 bases between. Germline V lookup: CDR1 SGHTA, CDR2 FQGNSA. The chain's CDR3 is CASSYTIRDNYEQYF. The DNA of the CDR3 is TGTGCCAGCAGCTACACGATCCGGGACAATTACGAGCAGTACTTC.

This clone was observed a single time. The rearrangement uses TRBV6-6 and TRBJ1-3; 9 positions match TRBD1. The CDR3 has 16 residues. In germline, CDR1 is MNHNY, CDR2 SVGAGI (reference sequence). V was clipped by 2 bases and J by 8 bases; unmatched bases: 10. The CDR3 DNA follows: TGTGCCAGCAGTTACCGAGGGACAGGGAGCGATTACACCATATATTTT. Encoded protein: CASSYRGTGSDYTIYF.

The V call is TRBV19, the J call TRBJ1-1, with 7 bases identical to TRBD1. Germline CDR1 is LNHDA and CDR2 is SQIVND (reference sequence). The ends lost 4 bases at V and 1 base at J; junction bases unmatched: 9. The CDR3 totals 16 residues. The CDR3: CASSKLGGAGNTEAFF. CDR3 DNA: TGTGCCAGTAGTAAATTAGGGGGCGCCGGGAACACTGAAGCTTTCTTT.

The CDR3, as DNA: TGTGCCAGCGGGGAGGGAAGAAACACTGAAGCTTTCTTT. Translation: CASGEGRNTEAFF. The chain is built from TRBV7-2 and TRBJ1-1, with D uncertain. Trimming took off 8 bases at V and 2 bases at J, with 12 bases between the two ends. The CDR3 totals 13 residues. The germline CDR1 and CDR2 sequences are SGHTA and FQGNSA.

This chain joins TRBV2 and TRBJ1-4; 9 bases map to TRBD1. This CDR3 is built from 19 residues. Trimming cost V 9 bases and J 6 bases; bases outside gene matches: 23. In germline, CDR1 is SNHLY, CDR2 FYNNEI. CDR3 in amino acids: CASSNRDRVKFGDDEKLFF. The CDR3 coding sequence is TGTGCCAGTTCGAACCGGGACAGGGTGAAGTTTGGGGATGATGAAAAACTGTTTTTT. The entire variable domain, with the rest obtained from reference TRBV2 and TRBJ1-4, is as follows: EPEVTQTPSHQVTQMGQEVILRCVPISNHLYFYWYRQILGQKVEFLVSFYNNEISEKSEIFDDQFSVERPDGSNFTLKIRSTKLEDSAMYFCASSNRDRVKFGDDEKLFFGSGTQLSVL.

This CDR3 reads CASSPRRSSGDYNEQFF. CDR3 nucleotides: TGTGCCAGCAGCCCCCGGCGGTCTAGCGGGGACTACAATGAGCAGTTCTTC. The chain has TRBV11-3 and TRBJ2-1, with 9 bases matching TRBD2. The CDR3 length is 17 residues. V lost 5 bases, J lost 3 bases, and 11 bases stayed unmatched. The V gene's germline CDR1 is SGHNT and CDR2 YENEEA.

V usage is TRBV9 and J usage is TRBJ2-2; the match to TRBD1 covers 9 bases. The CDR3 loop spans 15 amino acids. Trimming removed 6 bases from V and 2 bases from J; junction bases left unmatched: 5. CDR1 and CDR2 from the germline V gene are SGDLS and YYNGEE. The CDR3 protein is CASKKTGGNTGELFF. The CDR3 nucleotides read TGTGCCAGCAAGAAAACAGGGGGCAACACCGGGGAGCTGTTTTTT.